Presented here are 20 T cell receptor beta chains from one specimen sequenced in a study of shared clonotypes between healthy human individuals. Sequencing used immunoSEQ multiplex PCR; TCRdb keeps in-frame clones, though not all of them. The profile shows around 2.1 million clones, approximately 94% of them singletons. Terminally differentiated effector memory CD45RA+ cells were excluded by CCR7 positive selection of CD45RO-negative cells. Sequencing was performed on naive CD8+ T cells from PBMCs. The receptors shown here come from a young man in good health. Some clones in this sample may be carry-over from other donors' samples.

About this clone itself: This sample includes further DNA sequences coding for the same CDR3. The chain couples TRBV29-1 to TRBJ2-2, with D possibly being TRBD2 (5 bases). V gave up 5 bases and J gave up 2 bases, with 9 bases separating them. The germline gives CDR1 SQVTM, CDR2 ANQGSEA. This CDR3 comprises 13 residues. The CDR3 nucleotides are TGCAGCGTTTTACGGGGTAACACCGGGGAGCTGTTTTTT. This codes for CSVLRGNTGELFF.

The chain carries TRBV25-1 and TRBJ2-5; D is possibly TRBD1 or TRBD2 (6 bases each). CDR3 size: 16 residues. Germline values: CDR1 MGHDK, CDR2 SYGVNS. Trimming removed 3 bases from V and 4 bases from J, with 18 bases in between. In DNA, the CDR3 is TGTGCCAGCAGTGATCGACAGGCCCCCGGGGGAGAGACCCAGTACTTC. Translation gives CASSDRQAPGGETQYF.

The V call is TRBV28, the J call TRBJ1-1; no clear D. Looked up from germline, CDR1 is MDHEN and CDR2 is SYDVKM. Trimming removed 6 bases at V and 3 bases at J, with 23 bases between. The CDR3 is 17 residues long. The CDR3 DNA follows: TGTGCCAGCAGAGTTTCCTTCTTAGAGGTAATGGACACTGAAGCTTTCTTT. It codes for CASRVSFLEVMDTEAFF.

DNA of the CDR3: TGTGCCAGCAGTGAAGCACTAGCGGGTTACAGCAGGCGCGCAGATACGCAGTATTTT. This gives the protein CASSEALAGYSRRADTQYF. The chain has TRBV6-1 and TRBJ2-3; 9 bases match TRBD2. This CDR3 has 19 amino acids. Per the germline V gene, CDR1 is MNHNS and CDR2 is SASEGT. V lost 0 bases and J lost 4; bases outside the gene matches: 14.

This clone was detected only once. The same CDR3 also results from other DNA sequences found in this sample. The rearrangement uses TRBV4-1 and TRBJ2-1; possible D gene TRBD1, 5 bases. CDR3 size: 14 residues. Trimming stripped 0 bases from V and 6 bases from J, with 9 bases between. From germline, CDR1 is MGHRA and CDR2 YSYEKL. This CDR3 is CASSQDPRGNEQFF. The CDR3 bases are TGCGCCAGCAGCCAAGATCCAAGGGGCAATGAGCAGTTCTTC.

This chain uses TRBV5-6 with TRBJ1-1; 9 bases line up with TRBD1. J lost 8 bases, V lost 3 bases, and 2 bases had no gene match. CDR1 and CDR2 (germline): SGHDT, YYEEEE. CDR3 length: 12 residues. CDR3 region: CASSWTGEEAFF. The CDR3 nucleotides are TGTGCCAGCAGCTGGACAGGGGAGGAAGCTTTCTTT.

This clone was observed a single time. CDR3 residues: CASSYMGQGAAEAFF. CDR3 sequence (DNA): TGTGCCAGCAGTTACATGGGGCAGGGAGCCGCTGAAGCTTTCTTT. The V call is TRBV6-5, the J call TRBJ1-1, with D tentatively TRBD1 (5 bases). The CDR3 length is 15 residues. The germline V gene has CDR1 MNHEY and CDR2 SVGAGI. Trimming cost V 2 bases and J 6 bases, with 16 bases left between them.

This chain joins TRBV7-9 and TRBJ2-2; D is ambiguous. The CDR3 runs to 14 residues. The V gene lost 3 bases and the J gene lost 1 base, with 6 bases spanning the gap. Germline values: CDR1 SEHNR, CDR2 FQNEAQ (reference sequence). The CDR3 protein is CASSLILNTGELFF. The CDR3 coding sequence is TGTGCCAGCAGCTTGATCTTGAACACCGGGGAGCTGTTTTTT. The full variable domain, with the rest looked up from reference TRBV7-9 and TRBJ2-2, is DTGVSQNPRHKITKRGQNVTFRCDPISEHNRLYWYRQTLGQGPEFLTYFQNEAQLEKSRLLSDRFSAERPKGSFSTLEIQRTEQGDSAMYLCASSLILNTGELFFGEGSRLTVL.

The chain carries TRBV28 and TRBJ1-4; 7 positions agree with TRBD1. CDR1 is MDHEN and CDR2 is SYDVKM in the germline V gene. The CDR3 sequence is 15 residues long. V gave up 1 base and J gave up 8 bases; unmatched junction bases: 7. Here the CDR3 reads CASSLFRGVREKLFF. The CDR3 DNA is TGTGCCAGCAGTTTATTCAGGGGGGTACGAGAAAAACTGTTTTTT.

CDR3 loop: CASSAAGGPLDEQFF. The CDR3, as DNA: TGTGCCAGCAGCGCAGCGGGAGGGCCTTTAGATGAGCAGTTCTTC. This chain connects TRBV9 to TRBJ2-1, with TRBD2 matching over 10 bases. Germline CDR1 reads SGDLS; CDR2 reads YYNGEE. V lost 3 bases and J lost 8; bases outside the gene matches: 8. The CDR3 runs 15 residues.

V is TRBV18 and J is TRBJ1-5; D is undetermined. The CDR3 extends over 19 amino acids. The V end was cut by 5 bases, the J end by 5 bases, with 28 bases between. The germline V gene encodes CDR1 KGHSH and CDR2 LQKENI. CDR3 region: CASSSIRIRTIAADQPQHF. DNA of the CDR3: TGTGCCAGCTCATCCATCCGGATAAGAACCATAGCAGCGGATCAGCCCCAGCATTTT. Using reference TRBV18 and TRBJ1-5 for the parts outside the CDR3, the full variable domain is NAGVMQNPRHLVRRRGQEARLRCSPMKGHSHVYWYRQLPEEGLKFMVYLQKENIIDESGMPKERFSAEFPKEGPSILRIQQVVRGDSAAYFCASSSIRIRTIAADQPQHFGDGTRLSIL.

Details on this clone: At one of its ends the junction is not consistent with the germline gene, which may arise from a read error. The chain employs TRBV19 and TRBJ1-3; D is unclear. The CDR3 has 13 residues. Germline V CDR1 and CDR2: LNHDA, SQIVND (reference sequence). CDR3 DNA: TGTACCAGCTGGCCTTGGCAAGGAAACACCATATATTTT. Translation gives CTSWPWQGNTIYF.

The J gene is TRBJ1-2, the V gene TRBV14; 8 nucleotides agree with TRBD1. The junction had 8 bases not matched to a gene; V was cut back by 1 base and J by 4 bases. The CDR3 consists of 16 residues. Germline loops: CDR1 SGHDN, CDR2 FVKESK. CDR3 residues: CASSQVGQGRSYGYTF. Written as DNA, the CDR3 is TGTGCCAGCAGCCAAGTAGGACAGGGCCGCTCCTATGGCTACACCTTC.

This clone was recorded only once. The J gene is TRBJ1-2, the V gene TRBV6-1; D is perhaps TRBD1 (5 bases). The CDR3 covers 15 residues. Germline V gives CDR1 MNHNS, CDR2 SASEGT. Trimming removed 0 bases from V and 8 bases from J, with 16 bases in between. CDR3 sequence reads: CASSEAEIGRDGYTF. The CDR3 region has the DNA TGTGCCAGCAGTGAAGCGGAGATCGGCAGGGACGGCTACACCTTC.

This clone was seen only once. This chain connects TRBV6-6 to TRBJ1-1; 8 bases agree with TRBD1. Germline values: CDR1 MNHNY, CDR2 SVGAGI (reference sequence). Trimming cost V 2 bases and J 6 bases; bases outside gene matches: 8. The CDR3 loop spans 15 amino acids. Here the CDR3 reads CASSYLGQGPPEAFF. The CDR3 bases are TGTGCCAGCAGTTACCTTGGACAGGGCCCCCCTGAAGCTTTCTTT.

V and J are TRBV12-5 and TRBJ1-2; possible D gene TRBD1, 6 bases. The V and J ends lost 7 bases and 7 bases respectively, with 16 bases between them. Germline CDR1 is LGHNT and CDR2 is FRNRAP. The length of the CDR3 is 13 residues. CDR3: CASAPSRGGGYTF. CDR3 in DNA: TGTGCTAGTGCTCCTAGCCGAGGGGGTGGCTACACCTTC.

The chain is built from TRBV25-1 and TRBJ2-5, with D uncertain. Trimming shortened V by 6 bases and J by 5 bases, and 7 bases separated the two germline ends. This CDR3 spans 11 amino acids. Germline V gene data show CDR1 as MGHDK and CDR2 as SYGVNS. CDR3 sequence reads: CASSNRETQYF. In nucleotides, the CDR3 is TGTGCCAGCAGCAATAGGGAGACCCAGTACTTC.

The chain joins TRBV5-5 to TRBJ2-7; D may be TRBD1 (5 bases). From germline, CDR1 is SGHKS and CDR2 YYEKEE (reference sequence). The CDR3 sequence is 17 residues long. Deletions cut 6 bases from V and 0 bases from J, with 22 bases between. DNA for the CDR3: TGTGCCAGCACCGCGACTCTAAAACAGGAGATCTCCTACGAGCAGTACTTC. Residues: CASTATLKQEISYEQYF.

The chain is built from TRBV7-9 and TRBJ2-1; D uncertain. Trimming took 2 bases from V and 3 from J, leaving 11 bases between them. This CDR3 spans 15 amino acids. Per the germline V gene, CDR1 is SEHNR and CDR2 is FQNEAQ (reference sequence). CDR3 in DNA: TGTGCCAGCAGCTTAAGTGAAGTCGTCTACAATGAGCAGTTCTTC. It is translated as CASSLSEVVYNEQFF.

A single count supports this clone. The V gene is TRBV9, the J gene TRBJ2-7; 7 bases map to TRBD2. Germline V gene sequence: CDR1 SGDLS, CDR2 YYNGEE. V gave up 0 bases and J gave up 5 bases; unmatched junction bases: 5. The CDR3 consists of 14 residues. The chain's CDR3 is CASSVGGGFNEQYF. CDR3 sequence (DNA): TGTGCCAGCAGCGTAGGCGGGGGTTTCAACGAGCAGTACTTC.